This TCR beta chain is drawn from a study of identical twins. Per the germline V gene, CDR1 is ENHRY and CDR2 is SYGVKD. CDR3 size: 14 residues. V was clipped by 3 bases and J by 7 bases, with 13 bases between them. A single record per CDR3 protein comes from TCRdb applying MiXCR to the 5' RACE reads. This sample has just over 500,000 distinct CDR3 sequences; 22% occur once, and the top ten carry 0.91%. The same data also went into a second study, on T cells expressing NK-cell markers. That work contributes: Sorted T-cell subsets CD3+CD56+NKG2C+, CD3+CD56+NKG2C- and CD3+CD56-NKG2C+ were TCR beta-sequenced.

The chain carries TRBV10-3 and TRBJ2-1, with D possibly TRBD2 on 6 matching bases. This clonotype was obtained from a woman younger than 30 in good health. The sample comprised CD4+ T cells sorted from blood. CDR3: CAISDSGTRNEQFF. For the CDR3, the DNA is TGTGCCATCAGTGACTCCGGGACTCGGAATGAGCAGTTCTTC.